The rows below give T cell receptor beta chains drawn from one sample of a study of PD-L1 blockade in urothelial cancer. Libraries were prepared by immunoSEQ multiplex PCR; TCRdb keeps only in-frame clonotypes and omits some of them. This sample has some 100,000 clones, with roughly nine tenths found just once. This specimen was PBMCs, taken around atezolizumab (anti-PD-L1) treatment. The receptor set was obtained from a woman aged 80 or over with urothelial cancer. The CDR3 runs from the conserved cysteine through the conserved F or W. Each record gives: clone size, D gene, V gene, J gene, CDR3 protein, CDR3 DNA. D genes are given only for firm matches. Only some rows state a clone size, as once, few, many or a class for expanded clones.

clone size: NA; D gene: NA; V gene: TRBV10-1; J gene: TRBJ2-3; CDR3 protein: CASSEGLWTTQYF; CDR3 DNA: TGCGCCAGCAGCGAAGGACTGTGGACGACGCAGTATTTT
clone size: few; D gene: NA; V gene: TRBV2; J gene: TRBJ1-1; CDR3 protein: CASRERQVTNTEAFF; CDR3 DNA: TGTGCCAGCAGAGAAAGACAGGTGACGAACACTGAAGCTTTCTTT
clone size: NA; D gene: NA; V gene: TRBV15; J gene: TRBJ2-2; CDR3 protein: CATSNEFPGELFF; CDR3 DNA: TGTGCCACCAGCAACGAGTTCCCCGGGGAGCTGTTTTTT
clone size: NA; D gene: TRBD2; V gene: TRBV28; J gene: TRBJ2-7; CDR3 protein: CASRPQGGGGQYF; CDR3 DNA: TGTGCCAGCAGACCTCAAGGAGGCGGGGGGCAGTACTTC
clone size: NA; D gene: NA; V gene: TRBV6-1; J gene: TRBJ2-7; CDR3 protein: CASSPNVAGLGEQYF; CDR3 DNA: TGTGCCAGCAGTCCAAACGTGGCAGGGCTCGGCGAGCAGTACTTC
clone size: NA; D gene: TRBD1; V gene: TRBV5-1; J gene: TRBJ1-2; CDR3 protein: CASSPAGQGGGYTF; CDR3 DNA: TGCGCCAGCAGCCCCGCCGGACAGGGGGGAGGCTACACCTTC
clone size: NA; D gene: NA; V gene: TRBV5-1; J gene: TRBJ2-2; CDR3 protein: CASSLRLGSTGELFF; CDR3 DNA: TGCGCCAGCAGCTTACGATTGGGGAGCACCGGGGAGCTGTTTTTT
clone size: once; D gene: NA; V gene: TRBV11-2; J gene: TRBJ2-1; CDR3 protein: CASSPRRGSRTSYNEQFF; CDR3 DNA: TGTGCCAGCAGCCCCCGTAGGGGGTCCAGAACCTCCTACAATGAGCAGTTCTTC
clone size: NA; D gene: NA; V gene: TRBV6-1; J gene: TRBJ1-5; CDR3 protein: CASTRTVDNQPQHF; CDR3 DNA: TGTGCCAGCACCCGGACAGTAGACAATCAGCCCCAGCATTTT
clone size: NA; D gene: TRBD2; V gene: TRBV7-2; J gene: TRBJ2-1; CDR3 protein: CASSPDSGRDYNEQFF; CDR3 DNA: TGTGCCAGCAGCCCTGATAGCGGGAGGGACTACAATGAGCAGTTCTTC
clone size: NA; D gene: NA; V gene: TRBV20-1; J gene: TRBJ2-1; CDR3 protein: CSAEQNEQFF; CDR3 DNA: TGCAGTGCAGAACAGAATGAGCAGTTCTTC
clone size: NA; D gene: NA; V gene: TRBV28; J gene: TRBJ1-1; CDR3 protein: CASSPPVFEAFF; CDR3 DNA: TGTGCCAGCAGCCCCCCCGTATTTGAAGCTTTCTTT
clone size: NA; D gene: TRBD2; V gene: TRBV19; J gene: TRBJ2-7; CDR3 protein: CASSMWGRGTRSEQYF; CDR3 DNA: TGTGCCAGTAGTATGTGGGGCCGGGGGACTAGAAGCGAGCAGTACTTC
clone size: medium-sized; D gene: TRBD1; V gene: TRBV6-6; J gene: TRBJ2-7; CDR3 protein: CASSYSETRGNEQYF; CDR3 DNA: TGTGCCAGCAGTTACTCTGAGACCAGGGGGAACGAGCAGTACTTC
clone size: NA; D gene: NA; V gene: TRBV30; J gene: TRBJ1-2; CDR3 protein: CAYATDSYYGYTF; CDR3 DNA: TGTGCCTACGCTACTGACAGCTACTATGGCTACACCTTC
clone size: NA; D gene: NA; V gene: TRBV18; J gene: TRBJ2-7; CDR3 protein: CASSPQLGQSVYEQYF; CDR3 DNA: TGTGCCAGCTCACCACAGCTTGGACAGAGCGTCTACGAGCAGTACTTC
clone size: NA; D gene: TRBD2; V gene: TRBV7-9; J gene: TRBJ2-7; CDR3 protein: CASSLPGTSVEQYF; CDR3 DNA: TGTGCCAGCAGCTTACCCGGGACTAGCGTCGAGCAGTACTTC
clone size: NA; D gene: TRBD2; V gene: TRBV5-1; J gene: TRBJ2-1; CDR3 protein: CASSLGTTSGVYNEQFF; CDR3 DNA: TGCGCCAGCAGCTTGGGAACGACTAGCGGGGTTTACAATGAGCAGTTCTTC
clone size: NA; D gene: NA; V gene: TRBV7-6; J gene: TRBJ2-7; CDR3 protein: CASSDDIYEQYF; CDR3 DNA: TGTGCCAGCAGCGACGACATTTACGAGCAGTACTTC
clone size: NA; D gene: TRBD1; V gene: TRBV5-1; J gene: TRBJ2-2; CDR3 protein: CASSIDRAGELFF; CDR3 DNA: TGCGCCAGCAGCATAGACAGGGCCGGGGAGCTGTTTTTT
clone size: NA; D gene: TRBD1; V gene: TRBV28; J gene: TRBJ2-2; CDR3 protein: CASSPGQTNTGELFF; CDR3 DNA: TGTGCCAGCAGTCCGGGACAGACGAACACCGGGGAGCTGTTTTTT
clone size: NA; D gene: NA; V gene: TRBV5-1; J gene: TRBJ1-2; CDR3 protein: CASSSSQDSYGYTF; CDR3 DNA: TGCGCCAGCAGCTCTTCCCAGGACTCCTATGGCTACACCTTC
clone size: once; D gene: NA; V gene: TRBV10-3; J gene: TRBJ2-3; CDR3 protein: CAISVDPGSTDTQYF; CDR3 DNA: TGTGCCATCAGTGTCGATCCCGGTAGCACAGATACGCAGTATTTT
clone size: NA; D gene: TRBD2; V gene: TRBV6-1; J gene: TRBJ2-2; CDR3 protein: CASSSLAGGMWELFF; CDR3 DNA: TGTGCCAGCAGTTCACTAGCGGGAGGGATGTGGGAGCTGTTTTTT
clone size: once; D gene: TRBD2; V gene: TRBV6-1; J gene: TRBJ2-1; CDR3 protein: CASSQRGQGFNEQFF; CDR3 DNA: TGTGCCAGCAGCCAGCGGGGGCAGGGTTTCAATGAGCAGTTCTTC
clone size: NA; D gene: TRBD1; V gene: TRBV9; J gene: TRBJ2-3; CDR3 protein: CASSVVGAGGGTQYF; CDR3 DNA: TGTGCCAGCAGCGTAGTGGGAGCAGGGGGCGGTACGCAGTATTTT
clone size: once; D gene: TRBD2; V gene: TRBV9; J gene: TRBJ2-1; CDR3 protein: CASSALAGDYNEQFF; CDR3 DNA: TGTGCCAGCAGCGCGCTAGCGGGAGACTACAATGAGCAGTTCTTC
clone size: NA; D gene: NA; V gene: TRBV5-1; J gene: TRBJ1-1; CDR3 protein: CASSRQGATEAFF; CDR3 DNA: TGCGCCAGTTCCCGTCAGGGTGCCACTGAAGCTTTCTTT
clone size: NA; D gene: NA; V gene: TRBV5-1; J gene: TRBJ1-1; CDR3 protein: CASSLKGAAEAFF; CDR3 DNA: TGCGCCAGCAGCTTAAAAGGAGCCGCTGAAGCTTTCTTT
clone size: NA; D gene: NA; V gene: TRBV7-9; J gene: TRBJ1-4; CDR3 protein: CASSFGGNNEKLFF; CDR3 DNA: TGTGCCAGCAGCTTTGGCGGGAATAATGAAAAACTGTTTTTT
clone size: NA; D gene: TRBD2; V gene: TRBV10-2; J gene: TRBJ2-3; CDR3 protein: CASSALAGSTDTQYF; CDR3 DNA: TGCGCCAGCAGTGCCCTAGCGGGGTCGACAGATACGCAGTATTTT
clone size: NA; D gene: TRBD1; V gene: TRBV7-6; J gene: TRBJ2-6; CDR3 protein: CASSRRPGQEGANVLTF; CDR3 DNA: TGTGCCAGCAGCCGACGACCCGGACAGGAGGGGGCCAACGTCCTGACTTTC
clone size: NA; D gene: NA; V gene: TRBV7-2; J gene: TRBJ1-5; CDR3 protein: CASSFFEGQPQHF; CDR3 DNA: TGTGCCAGCAGCTTTTTCGAGGGCCAGCCCCAGCATTTT
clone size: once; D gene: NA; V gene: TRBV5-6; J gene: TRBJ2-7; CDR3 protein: CASSLIEESVVYEQYF; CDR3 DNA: TGTGCCAGCAGCTTGATTGAAGAGAGTGTGGTCTACGAGCAGTACTTC
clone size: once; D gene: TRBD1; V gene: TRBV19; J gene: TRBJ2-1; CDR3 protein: CASSGQGYNEQFF; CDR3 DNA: TGTGCCAGTAGCGGACAGGGGTACAATGAGCAGTTCTTC
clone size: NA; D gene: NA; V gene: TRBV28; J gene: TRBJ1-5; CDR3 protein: CASSPGGNSNQPQHF; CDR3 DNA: TGTGCCAGCAGCCCCGGGGGGAATAGCAATCAGCCCCAGCATTTT
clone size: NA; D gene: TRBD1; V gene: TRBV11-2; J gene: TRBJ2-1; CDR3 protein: CASSPRDRVSSYNEQFF; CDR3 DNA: TGTGCCAGCAGCCCCCGGGACAGGGTCAGCTCCTACAATGAGCAGTTCTTC